Below are 29 T cell receptor beta chains sequenced from a single sample in a study of cytomegalovirus exposure and HLA in healthy donors. Sequencing was performed with immunoSEQ multiplex PCR; in TCRdb, only in-frame clones are kept and a portion is missing. The sample includes some 150,000 clones, roughly nine tenths of them seen just once. Sequencing was performed on PBMCs. These receptors were collected from a young woman in good health and CMV-seropositive.

V usage is TRBV28 and J usage is TRBJ1-5; D remains unclear. The CDR3 sequence is 12 residues long. Trimming took 1 base from V and 5 from J, leaving 3 bases between them. Germline loops: CDR1 MDHEN, CDR2 SYDVKM. The CDR3 sequence is CASSLSDQPQHF. The CDR3 DNA is TGTGCCAGCAGTTTATCAGATCAGCCCCAGCATTTT.

The rearrangement uses TRBV30 and TRBJ2-1, with 15 bases identical to TRBD2. Germline CDR1 GTSNPN, CDR2 SVGIG (reference sequence). After removal of 3 bases from V and 9 bases from J, the junction contained 12 bases not matched to a gene. This CDR3 has 17 amino acids. CDR3 in DNA: TGTGCCTGGAGCCTTAGGGTAGGGACTAGCGGGAGGAGTGAGCAGTTCTTC. Its translation: CAWSLRVGTSGRSEQFF.

There are a few counts of this clone. The V call is TRBV9, the J call TRBJ2-7; a weak D match, TRBD2 (5 bases). V gave up 3 bases and J gave up 7 bases, with 17 bases separating them. The CDR3 is 14 amino acids. The germline gives CDR1 SGDLS, CDR2 YYNGEE. This CDR3 reads CASSGRGGSTEQYF. DNA of the CDR3: TGTGCCAGCAGCGGCCGAGGAGGTTCGACTGAGCAGTACTTC.

CDR3 loop: CTSSQKGWAPGQIRTRYGYTF. The CDR3 DNA sequence: TGCACCAGCAGCCAAAAAGGATGGGCACCGGGACAGATCAGAACACGCTATGGCTACACCTTC. The chain joins TRBV1 to TRBJ1-2; the D segment call TRBD1 is taken from the table without a DNA check. TRBV1 is a pseudogene. This CDR3 region has 21 residues.

The chain has TRBV27 and TRBJ1-2; the match to TRBD1 covers 10 bases. This CDR3 has 15 amino acids. V was clipped by 5 bases and J by 8 bases; unmatched bases: 11. Looked up from germline, CDR1 is MNHEY and CDR2 is SMNVEV (reference sequence). The CDR3 sequence is CASSRWGDRGGGYTF. The CDR3, as DNA: TGTGCCAGCAGTAGATGGGGGGACAGGGGAGGCGGCTACACCTTC.

V and J are TRBV30 and TRBJ2-2; 9 positions match TRBD1. CDR1 GTSNPN and CDR2 SVGIG come from the germline V gene (reference sequence). The CDR3 totals 16 residues. V dropped 2 bases and J dropped 8; count of bases not matched to a gene: 12. CDR3 protein: CAWSLRQGVTRGELFF. CDR3 DNA sequence: TGTGCCTGGAGTTTGCGACAGGGGGTCACTAGGGGGGAGCTGTTTTTT.

This rearrangement joins TRBV12-5 to TRBJ2-7; possible D gene TRBD1, 8 bases. Trimming removed 6 bases from V and 2 bases from J, with 14 bases in between. Germline V gene sequence: CDR1 LGHNT, CDR2 FRNRAP. There are 14 residues in the CDR3. This CDR3 reads CASGQGAGAYEQYF. CDR3 sequence (DNA): TGTGCTAGTGGCCAGGGGGCGGGGGCCTACGAGCAGTACTTC.

The V and J genes are TRBV4-1 and TRBJ2-7; 7 bases are shared with TRBD1. The CDR3 totals 15 residues. The V gene end was trimmed by 4 bases and the J gene end by 3 bases; junction bases not matched to a gene: 9. Germline values: CDR1 MGHRA, CDR2 YSYEKL. CDR3 loop: CASSLSGTEFYEQYF. The CDR3 coding sequence is TGCGCCAGCAGCCTCTCGGGGACAGAATTCTACGAGCAGTACTTC.

The rearrangement links TRBV19 to TRBJ2-1; a weak D match, TRBD1 (6 bases). The V gene's germline CDR1 is LNHDA and CDR2 SQIVND (reference sequence). The V end lost 3 bases, the J end lost 4 bases, and 13 bases lay between the germline ends. This CDR3 region has 15 residues. CDR3 in amino acids: CASSIRDIEYNEQFF. The DNA of the CDR3 is TGTGCCAGTAGTATTAGGGACATAGAGTACAATGAGCAGTTCTTC.

This clone was seen only a few times. The chain recombines TRBV11-1 with TRBJ2-1; D is uncertain. V was trimmed by 5 bases and J by 9 bases, leaving 14 bases between them. In germline, CDR1 is SGHAT, CDR2 FQDESV (reference sequence). CDR3 size: 13 residues. CDR3 protein: CASSPLLVVEQFF. As DNA, the CDR3 is TGTGCCAGCAGCCCTCTACTTGTGGTTGAGCAGTTCTTC.

The chain joins TRBV10-2 to TRBJ2-1, with 9 nucleotides matching TRBD1. In germline, CDR1 is WSHSY, CDR2 SAAADI. The junction had 8 bases not matched to a gene; V was cut back by 7 bases and J by 7 bases. The CDR3 spans 14 residues. The CDR3 loop is CASKGTGWANEQFF. The CDR3 DNA follows: TGCGCCAGCAAAGGGACAGGGTGGGCGAATGAGCAGTTCTTC.

This chain connects TRBV9 to TRBJ2-3; maybe TRBD2 (5 bases). V dropped 0 bases and J dropped 5 bases, with 13 bases sitting between them. The CDR3 has 15 amino acids. The germline V gene has CDR1 SGDLS and CDR2 YYNGEE. CDR3 in DNA: TGTGCCAGCAGCGTAGACGTGGGAGATAGAGATACGCAGTATTTT. Protein product: CASSVDVGDRDTQYF.

The chain recombines TRBV5-1 with TRBJ1-2; 7 bases map to TRBD1. CDR1 is SGHRS and CDR2 is YFSETQ in the germline V gene. This CDR3 has 15 residues. The V segment lost 4 bases and the J segment 4 bases; nucleotides outside the gene matches: 10. The CDR3 nucleotides are TGCGCCAGCAGCCCAGGGACAGCCAACCTCTATGGCTACACCTTC. It encodes CASSPGTANLYGYTF. The variable domain in full, with the rest retrieved from reference TRBV5-1 and TRBJ1-2, is KAGVTQTPRYLIKTRGQQVTLSCSPISGHRSVSWYQQTPGQGLQFLFEYFSETQRNKGNFPGRFSGRQFSNSRSEMNVSTLELGDSALYLCASSPGTANLYGYTFGSGTRLTVV.

The genes are TRBV2 and TRBJ1-1; D not resolved. Deletions cut 5 bases from V and 3 bases from J, with 7 bases between. The CDR3 sequence is 12 residues long. Germline assignment: CDR1 SNHLY and CDR2 FYNNEI. The CDR3: CASSFRDTEAFF. CDR3 nucleotide sequence: TGTGCCAGCAGTTTTCGGGACACTGAAGCTTTCTTT.

CDR3 sequence reads: CASSLRSGGTEAFF. Here the CDR3 DNA reads TGTGCCAGCAGCTTGCGGTCAGGGGGCACTGAAGCTTTCTTT. The chain employs TRBV5-4 and TRBJ1-1; TRBD1 matches at 7 bases. This CDR3 spans 14 amino acids. The V gene end was trimmed by 1 base and the J gene end by 4 bases; junction bases not matched to a gene: 4. The germline CDR1 and CDR2 sequences are SGHNT and YYREEE (reference sequence).

The chain combines TRBV21-1 with TRBJ2-7; TRBD2, as called in the table, went unchecked against the DNA. TRBV21-1 is given as a pseudogene. This CDR3 region has 13 residues. This chain's CDR3 is CASSILSVPEQYF. The CDR3 DNA reads TGTGCCAGCAGCATCCTCAGCGTCCCCGAGCAGTACTTC.

The chain links TRBV5-1 to TRBJ1-2; 8 bases line up with TRBD1. CDR3 length: 14 amino acids. With V trimmed by 4 bases and J by 6 bases, 8 bases remained unmatched. Germline V gene sequence: CDR1 SGHRS, CDR2 YFSETQ. CDR3: CASSQMTGDNGYTF. In DNA form, the CDR3 reads TGCGCCAGCAGCCAAATGACAGGGGACAATGGCTACACCTTC. Based on the CDR3 plus reference TRBV5-1 and TRBJ1-2, the full variable domain is KAGVTQTPRYLIKTRGQQVTLSCSPISGHRSVSWYQQTPGQGLQFLFEYFSETQRNKGNFPGRFSGRQFSNSRSEMNVSTLELGDSALYLCASSQMTGDNGYTFGSGTRLTVV.

The chain uses TRBV9 and TRBJ2-3; TRBD1 matches 9 bases. Germline V gene data show CDR1 as SGDLS and CDR2 as YYNGEE. V shed 7 bases, J shed 4 bases, and the junction held 7 bases outside the gene matches. The CDR3 consists of 14 residues. The CDR3 loop reads CASGGQGTADTQYF. The CDR3 nucleotides read TGTGCCAGCGGAGGACAGGGGACCGCAGATACGCAGTATTTT.

The V and J genes are TRBV29-1 and TRBJ1-2; weak D call: TRBD1 (6 bases). Germline V gives CDR1 SQVTM, CDR2 ANQGSEA. The germline V and J ends were trimmed by 4 bases and 2 bases, with 11 bases remaining between them. The CDR3 loop spans 13 amino acids. CDR3 DNA sequence: TGCAGCGTTGCCGCAGGGGAAAACTATGGCTACACCTTC. It codes for CSVAAGENYGYTF.

This chain joins TRBV5-1 and TRBJ2-1; TRBD2 aligns across 9 bases. This CDR3 contains 13 residues. Germline CDR1 reads SGHRS; CDR2 reads YFSETQ. J lost 10 bases, V lost 1 base, and 3 bases had no gene match. DNA for the CDR3: TGCGCCAGCAGCTTGCGCCTAGCGGGAGAGCAGTTCTTC. Translating gives CASSLRLAGEQFF.

This clone appeared once. This chain joins TRBV6-1 and TRBJ2-1; 7 nucleotides align to TRBD1. The length of the CDR3 is 15 residues. CDR1 is MNHNS, CDR2 SASEGT, per germline. Trimming cost V 5 bases and J 0 bases; bases outside gene matches: 4. The CDR3 loop is CASSRQGGSYNEQFF. In DNA, the CDR3 is TGTGCCAGCAGTCGACAGGGTGGCTCCTACAATGAGCAGTTCTTC.

The rearrangement links TRBV7-8 to TRBJ2-1; possibly TRBD2 for D (5 bases). The CDR3 is 12 residues long. Germline V gene sequence: CDR1 SGHVS, CDR2 FQNEAQ. V was shortened by 5 bases and J by 12 bases, with 14 bases between the two germline ends. CDR3 coding DNA: TGTGCCAGCAGCCCCGGGCCTGGGAGGCAGTTCTTC. This gives the protein CASSPGPGRQFF.

The rearrangement uses TRBV6-6 and TRBJ2-2; no reliable D call. The CDR3 runs 12 residues. Germline V CDR1 and CDR2: MNHNY, SVGAGI (reference sequence). The germline V and J ends were trimmed by 8 bases and 6 bases, with 10 bases remaining between them. For the CDR3, the DNA is TGTGCCAGCTGCACTACCGCCGGGGAGCTGTTTTTT. Amino acids: CASCTTAGELFF.

The J gene is TRBJ1-1, the V gene TRBV7-2, with D unresolved. V was pared by 2 bases and J by 3 bases, with 7 bases between. The CDR3 spans 13 residues. Germline CDR1 and CDR2: SGHTA and FQGNSA. The CDR3 nucleotides read TGTGCCAGCAGCTTACGACTAGACACTGAAGCTTTCTTT. Translation gives CASSLRLDTEAFF.

V and J are TRBV29-1 and TRBJ2-6, with 7 bases matching TRBD2. This CDR3 has 19 residues. Germline CDR1 and CDR2: SQVTM and ANQGSEA. V was clipped by 0 bases and J by 0 bases; unmatched bases: 11. CDR3 nucleotide sequence: TGCAGCGTTGAAGATCCGGGGAGGGCCTTAGACTCTGGGGCCAACGTCCTGACTTTC. Translation gives CSVEDPGRALDSGANVLTF.

The chain employs TRBV9 and TRBJ2-7, with 9 bases matching TRBD1. J gave up 0 bases and V 3 bases, and 4 bases lay outside the gene matches. The germline gives CDR1 SGDLS, CDR2 YYNGEE. This CDR3 region has 15 residues. CDR3 sequence (DNA): TGTGCCAGCAGCGGAAGGGACAGGGACTCCTACGAGCAGTACTTC. This sequence encodes CASSGRDRDSYEQYF.

The chain combines TRBV28 with TRBJ2-1, with D tentatively TRBD1 (5 bases). Germline V gene data show CDR1 as MDHEN and CDR2 as SYDVKM. The V end was cut by 0 bases, the J end by 6 bases, with 9 bases between. The CDR3 is 14 amino acids. The CDR3 reads CASSLWAGFNEQFF. The DNA of the CDR3 is TGTGCCAGCAGTTTATGGGCAGGGTTCAATGAGCAGTTCTTC.

This rearrangement joins TRBV30 to TRBJ2-1; perhaps TRBD2 as D (6 bases). CDR3 length: 14 amino acids. Per germline, CDR1 GTSNPN and CDR2 SVGIG (reference sequence). V lost 2 bases and J lost 0, with 8 bases in between. This CDR3 is CAWSKDYSYNEQFF. Here the CDR3 DNA reads TGTGCCTGGAGTAAGGACTACTCCTACAATGAGCAGTTCTTC.

The chain carries TRBV9 and TRBJ2-7, with D tentatively TRBD2 (5 bases). V was cut by 0 bases and J by 0 bases, with 10 bases left in between. The CDR3 covers 15 residues. Germline V lookup: CDR1 SGDLS, CDR2 YYNGEE. CDR3 residues: CASSVDWRFSYEQYF. CDR3 DNA: TGTGCCAGCAGCGTAGATTGGAGGTTCTCCTACGAGCAGTACTTC.